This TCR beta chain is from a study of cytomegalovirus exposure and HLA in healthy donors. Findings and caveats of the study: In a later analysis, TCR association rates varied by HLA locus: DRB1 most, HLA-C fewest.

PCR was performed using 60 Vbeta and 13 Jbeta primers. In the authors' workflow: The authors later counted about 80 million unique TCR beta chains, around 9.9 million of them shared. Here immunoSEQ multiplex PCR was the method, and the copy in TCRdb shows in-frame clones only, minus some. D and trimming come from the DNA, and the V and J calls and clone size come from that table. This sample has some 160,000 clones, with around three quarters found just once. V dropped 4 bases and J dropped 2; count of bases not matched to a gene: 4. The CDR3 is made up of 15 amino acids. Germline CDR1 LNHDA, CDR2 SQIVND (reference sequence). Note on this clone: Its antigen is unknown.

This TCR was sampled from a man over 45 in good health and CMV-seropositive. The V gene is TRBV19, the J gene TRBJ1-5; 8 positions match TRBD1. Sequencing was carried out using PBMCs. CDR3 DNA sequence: TGTGCCAGTAGTAGGACAGGGAACGGCAATCAGCCCCAGCATTTT. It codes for CASSRTGNGNQPQHF.